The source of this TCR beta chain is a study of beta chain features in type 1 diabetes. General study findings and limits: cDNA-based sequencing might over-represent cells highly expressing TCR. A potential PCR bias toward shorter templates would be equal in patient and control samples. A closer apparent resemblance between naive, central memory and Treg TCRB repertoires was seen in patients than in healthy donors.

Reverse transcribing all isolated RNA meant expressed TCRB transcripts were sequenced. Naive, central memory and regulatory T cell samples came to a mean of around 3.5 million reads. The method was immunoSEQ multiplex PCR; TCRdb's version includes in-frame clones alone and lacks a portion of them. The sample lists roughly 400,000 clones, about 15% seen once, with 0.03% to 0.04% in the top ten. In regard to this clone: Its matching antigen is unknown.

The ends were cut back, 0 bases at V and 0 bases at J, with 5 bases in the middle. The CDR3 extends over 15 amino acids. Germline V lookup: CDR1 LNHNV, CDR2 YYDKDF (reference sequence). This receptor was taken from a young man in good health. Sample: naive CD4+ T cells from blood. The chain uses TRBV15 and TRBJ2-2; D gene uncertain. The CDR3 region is CATSRESPNTGELFF. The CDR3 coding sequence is TGTGCCACCAGCAGAGAGAGCCCGAACACCGGGGAGCTGTTTTTT.